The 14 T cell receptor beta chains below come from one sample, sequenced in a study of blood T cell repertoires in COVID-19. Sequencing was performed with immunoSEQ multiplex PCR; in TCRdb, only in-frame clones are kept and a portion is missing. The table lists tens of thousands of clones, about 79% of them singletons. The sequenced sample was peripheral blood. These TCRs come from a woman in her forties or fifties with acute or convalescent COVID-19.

CDR3 DNA sequence: TGTGCCAGCAGCTTGGTTTCCAGGCAGGAGACCCAGTACTTC. Translated: CASSLVSRQETQYF. The genes are TRBV11-2 and TRBJ2-5; D not resolved. Germline assignment: CDR1 SGHAT and CDR2 FQNNGV. The V gene lost 3 bases and the J gene lost 5 bases, with 13 bases spanning the gap. The CDR3 has 14 amino acids.

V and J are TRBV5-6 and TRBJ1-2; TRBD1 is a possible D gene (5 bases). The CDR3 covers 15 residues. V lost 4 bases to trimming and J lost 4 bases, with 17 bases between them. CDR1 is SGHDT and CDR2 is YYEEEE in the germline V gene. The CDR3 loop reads CASSPGTPRLYGYTF. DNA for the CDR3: TGTGCCAGCAGCCCGGGGACTCCCAGACTCTATGGCTACACCTTC.

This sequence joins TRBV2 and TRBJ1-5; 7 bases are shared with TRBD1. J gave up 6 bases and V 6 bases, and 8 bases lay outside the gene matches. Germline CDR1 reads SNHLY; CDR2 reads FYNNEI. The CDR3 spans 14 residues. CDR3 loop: CASRGSGGGQPQHF. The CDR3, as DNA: TGTGCCAGCAGGGGGTCAGGGGGAGGTCAGCCCCAGCATTTT.

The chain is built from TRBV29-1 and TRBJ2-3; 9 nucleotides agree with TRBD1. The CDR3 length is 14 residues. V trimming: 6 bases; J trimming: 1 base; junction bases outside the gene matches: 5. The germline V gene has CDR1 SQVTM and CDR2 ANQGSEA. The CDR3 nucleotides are TGCAGCGTCGGCCGGACAGGGGGCACAGATACGCAGTATTTT. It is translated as CSVGRTGGTDTQYF.

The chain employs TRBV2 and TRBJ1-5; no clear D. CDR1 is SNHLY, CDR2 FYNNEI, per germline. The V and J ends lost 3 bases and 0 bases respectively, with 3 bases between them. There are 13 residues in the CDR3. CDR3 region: CASSESSNQPQHF. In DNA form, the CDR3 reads TGTGCCAGCAGTGAGAGTAGCAATCAGCCCCAGCATTTT.

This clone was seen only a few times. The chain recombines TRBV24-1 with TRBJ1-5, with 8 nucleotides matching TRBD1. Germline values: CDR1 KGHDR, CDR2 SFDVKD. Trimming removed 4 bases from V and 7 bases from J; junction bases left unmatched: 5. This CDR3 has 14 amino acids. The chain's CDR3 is CATSETGANQPQHF. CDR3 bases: TGTGCCACCAGTGAGACAGGGGCCAACCAGCCCCAGCATTTT.

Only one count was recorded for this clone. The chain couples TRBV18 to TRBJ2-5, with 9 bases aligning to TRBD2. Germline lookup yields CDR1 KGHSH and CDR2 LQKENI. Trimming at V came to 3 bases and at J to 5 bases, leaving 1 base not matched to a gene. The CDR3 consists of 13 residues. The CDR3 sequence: CASSPGLAETQYF. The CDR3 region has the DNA TGTGCCAGCTCACCCGGACTAGCGGAGACCCAGTACTTC. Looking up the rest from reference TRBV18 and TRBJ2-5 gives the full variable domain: NAGVMQNPRHLVRRRGQEARLRCSPMKGHSHVYWYRQLPEEGLKFMVYLQKENIIDESGMPKERFSAEFPKEGPSILRIQQVVRGDSAAYFCASSPGLAETQYFGPGTRLLVL.

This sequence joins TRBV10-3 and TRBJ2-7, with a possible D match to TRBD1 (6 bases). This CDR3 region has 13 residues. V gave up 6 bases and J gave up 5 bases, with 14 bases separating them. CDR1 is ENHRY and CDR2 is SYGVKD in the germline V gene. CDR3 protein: CAISPQGENEQYF. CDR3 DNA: TGTGCCATCAGCCCACAGGGTGAGAACGAGCAGTACTTC.

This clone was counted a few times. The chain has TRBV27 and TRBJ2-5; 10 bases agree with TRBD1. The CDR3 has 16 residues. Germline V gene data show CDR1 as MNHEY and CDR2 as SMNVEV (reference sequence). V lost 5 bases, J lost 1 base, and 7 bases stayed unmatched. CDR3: CASSTRTGGFQETQYF. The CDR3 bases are TGTGCCAGCAGTACTCGGACAGGGGGGTTCCAAGAGACCCAGTACTTC.

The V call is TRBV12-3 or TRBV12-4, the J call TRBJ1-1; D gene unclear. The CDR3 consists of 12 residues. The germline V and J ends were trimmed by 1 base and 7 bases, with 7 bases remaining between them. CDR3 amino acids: CASSLGSGEAFF. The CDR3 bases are TGTGCCAGCAGTTTAGGGTCCGGTGAAGCTTTCTTT.

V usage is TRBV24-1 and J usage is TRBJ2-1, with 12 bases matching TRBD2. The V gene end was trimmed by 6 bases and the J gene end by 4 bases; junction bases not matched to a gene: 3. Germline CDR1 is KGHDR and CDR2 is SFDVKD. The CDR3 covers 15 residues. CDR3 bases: TGTGCCACCAGTCAAACTAGCGGGGGGTACAATGAGCAGTTCTTC. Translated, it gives CATSQTSGGYNEQFF.

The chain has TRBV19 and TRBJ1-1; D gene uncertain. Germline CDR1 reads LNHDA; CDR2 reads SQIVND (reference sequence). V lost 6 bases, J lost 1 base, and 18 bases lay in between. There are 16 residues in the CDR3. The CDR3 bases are TGTGCCAGTAGGCTGAGGGAGGGAGGTACGAACACTGAAGCTTTCTTT. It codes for CASRLREGGTNTEAFF.

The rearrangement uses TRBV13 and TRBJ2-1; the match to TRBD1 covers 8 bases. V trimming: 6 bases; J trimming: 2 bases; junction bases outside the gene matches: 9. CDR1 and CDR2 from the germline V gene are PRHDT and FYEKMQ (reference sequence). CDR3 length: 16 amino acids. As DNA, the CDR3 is TGTGCCAGCAGGCCCCCGGGGACAGGTCCCTACAATGAGCAGTTCTTC. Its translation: CASRPPGTGPYNEQFF.

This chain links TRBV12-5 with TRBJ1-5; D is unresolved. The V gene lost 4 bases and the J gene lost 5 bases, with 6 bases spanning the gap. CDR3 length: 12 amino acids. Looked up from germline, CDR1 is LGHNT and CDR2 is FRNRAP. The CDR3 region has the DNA TGTGCTAGTGGTTACACCGATCAGCCCCAGCATTTT. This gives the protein CASGYTDQPQHF.